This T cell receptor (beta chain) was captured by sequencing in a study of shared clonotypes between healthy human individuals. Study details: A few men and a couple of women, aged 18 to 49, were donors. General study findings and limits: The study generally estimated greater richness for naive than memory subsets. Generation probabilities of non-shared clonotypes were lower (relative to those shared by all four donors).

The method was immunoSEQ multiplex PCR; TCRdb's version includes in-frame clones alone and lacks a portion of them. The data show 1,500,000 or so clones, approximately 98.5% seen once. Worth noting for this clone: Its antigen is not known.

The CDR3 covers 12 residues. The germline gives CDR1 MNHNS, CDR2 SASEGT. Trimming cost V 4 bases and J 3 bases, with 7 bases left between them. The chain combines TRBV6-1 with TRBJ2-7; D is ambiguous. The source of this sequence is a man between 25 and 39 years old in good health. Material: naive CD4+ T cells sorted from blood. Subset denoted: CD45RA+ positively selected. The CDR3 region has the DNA TGTGCCAGCAGTGCCGACGGCTACGAGCAGTACTTC. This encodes CASSADGYEQYF.